Presented here are 22 T cell receptor beta chains from one specimen sequenced in a study of cytomegalovirus exposure and HLA in healthy donors. It was with 60 Vbeta and 13 Jbeta primers that the PCR ran. Assay used: immunoSEQ multiplex PCR; TCRdb lists only in-frame clones, some missing. The repertoire holds about 140,000 clones, with roughly three fifths as singletons. The specimen was PBMCs. The receptors shown here come from a woman aged 55-70 years in good health and CMV-seronegative.

The J gene is TRBJ1-1, the V gene TRBV28, with 11 bases matching TRBD1. The CDR3 has 16 residues. With V trimmed by 5 bases and J by 8 bases, 13 bases remained unmatched. CDR1 and CDR2 from the germline V gene are MDHEN and SYDVKM. The CDR3 nucleotides are TGTGCCAGCAGTCCCCCACTAGGGACAGGGGGAGTCGAAGCTTTCTTT. Translation: CASSPPLGTGGVEAFF.

Only a few counts were recorded for this clone. The chain employs TRBV6-6 and TRBJ1-6; 10 nucleotides align to TRBD1. Germline assignment: CDR1 MNHNY and CDR2 SVGAGI (reference sequence). Trimming at V came to 2 bases and at J to 10 bases, leaving 8 bases not matched to a gene. This CDR3 is built from 16 residues. CDR3 in DNA: TGTGCCAGCAGTTACCCGACAGGGGGCGCAGGCTCACCCCTCCACTTT. Its translation is CASSYPTGGAGSPLHF.

The table lists this clone with many counts. This chain uses TRBV4-3 with TRBJ1-2; tentatively, D is TRBD1 (6 bases). This CDR3 has 12 residues. The V and J ends lost 3 bases and 8 bases respectively, with 10 bases between them. Germline CDR1 LGHNA, CDR2 YSLEER. CDR3 DNA: TGCGCCAGCAGCCACCGGGGGGGCGGCTACACCTTC. Residues: CASSHRGGGYTF.

This rearrangement joins TRBV5-1 to TRBJ1-2; TRBD1 matches at 9 bases. Germline values: CDR1 SGHRS, CDR2 YFSETQ. Unmatched junction bases numbered 15, after V lost 7 bases and J lost 8 bases. The CDR3 covers 15 residues. In DNA, the CDR3 is TGCGCCAGCCGCAGGGCCCCGGACAGGGGAGAAGGCTACACCTTC. Encoded protein: CASRRAPDRGEGYTF.

For the CDR3, the DNA is TGTGCCAGCAGCGTAGAGGACGACTTTGGGGGGGAAAAACTGTTTTTT. Its translation: CASSVEDDFGGEKLFF. The V call is TRBV9, the J call TRBJ1-4; tentatively, D is TRBD1 (5 bases). CDR1 is SGDLS, CDR2 YYNGEE, per germline. The CDR3 has 16 amino acids. Trimming removed 0 bases at V and 8 bases at J, with 17 bases between.

The V call is TRBV27, the J call TRBJ1-5; 9 nucleotides match TRBD1. The CDR3 totals 17 residues. Unmatched junction bases numbered 10, after V lost 3 bases and J lost 4 bases. Looked up from germline, CDR1 is MNHEY and CDR2 is SMNVEV (reference sequence). The CDR3 nucleotides are TGTGCCAGCAGTTTTTCCGACCCGGGACAGGGAAATCAGCCCCAGCATTTT. As protein: CASSFSDPGQGNQPQHF.

As regards this clone: This same CDR3 is encoded by further DNA sequences in the sample. The rearrangement links TRBV5-1 to TRBJ1-1, with D possibly TRBD1 on 6 matching bases. Per the germline V gene, CDR1 is SGHRS and CDR2 is YFSETQ. Between the trimmed V and J ends, which lost 0 bases and 2 bases, there was a span of 8 bases. This CDR3 spans 14 amino acids. The CDR3 DNA follows: TGCGCCAGCAGCTTGGGACAGGCCAACACTGAAGCTTTCTTT. Translated, it gives CASSLGQANTEAFF. Full variable domain (outside the CDR3, taken from reference TRBV5-1 and TRBJ1-1): KAGVTQTPRYLIKTRGQQVTLSCSPISGHRSVSWYQQTPGQGLQFLFEYFSETQRNKGNFPGRFSGRQFSNSRSEMNVSTLELGDSALYLCASSLGQANTEAFFGQGTRLTVV.

V is TRBV7-2 and J is TRBJ1-3, with D perhaps TRBD1 (6 bases). Trimming shortened V by 2 bases and J by 6 bases, and 14 bases separated the two germline ends. The CDR3 is made up of 15 amino acids. Germline values: CDR1 SGHTA, CDR2 FQGNSA. Here the CDR3 DNA reads TGTGCCAGCAGCTTACCTAGGGGGGGAATAAACACCATATATTTT. This gives the protein CASSLPRGGINTIYF.

This chain uses TRBV19 with TRBJ1-5, with TRBD1 identical over 8 bases. Unmatched junction bases numbered 4, after V lost 9 bases and J lost 0 bases. CDR3 length: 14 residues. Germline V CDR1 and CDR2: LNHDA, SQIVND (reference sequence). CDR3 loop: CASEQGGSNQPQHF. The DNA for the CDR3 is TGTGCCAGCGAACAGGGGGGTAGCAATCAGCCCCAGCATTTT.

This sequence joins TRBV19 and TRBJ1-5, with D perhaps matching TRBD1 (6 bases). CDR1 LNHDA and CDR2 SQIVND come from the germline V gene (reference sequence). Trimming shortened V by 7 bases and J by 4 bases, and 20 bases separated the two germline ends. The CDR3 loop spans 16 amino acids. Here the CDR3 DNA reads TGTGCCAGTAAGGGCGGGGGCGTTACTCCTAATCAGCCCCAGCATTTT. It is translated as CASKGGGVTPNQPQHF.

The rearrangement joins TRBV27 to TRBJ1-5, with D possibly being TRBD1 (5 bases). V lost 4 bases and J lost 1, with 14 bases in between. The CDR3 covers 16 residues. Germline V gene data show CDR1 as MNHEY and CDR2 as SMNVEV (reference sequence). CDR3 bases: TGTGCCAGCAGTTCCCTCGGGGGGAGAAGCAATCAGCCCCAGCATTTT. Translating gives CASSSLGGRSNQPQHF.

This clone was found a few times. V and J are TRBV6-4 and TRBJ2-4, with unresolved D. Looked up from germline, CDR1 is MRHNA and CDR2 is SNTAGT. The CDR3 has 15 amino acids. With 4 bases removed from V and 0 bases from J, the gap between germline ends came to 10 bases. In DNA, the CDR3 is TGTGCCAGCAGTGGAGGATTTCTAGCCAAAAACATTCAGTACTTC. It codes for CASSGGFLAKNIQYF.

This clone has just a few counts. The V and J genes are TRBV7-8 and TRBJ1-1; maybe TRBD1 (6 bases). Per germline, CDR1 SGHVS and CDR2 FQNEAQ. The CDR3 consists of 14 residues. V was cut by 6 bases and J by 0 bases, with 11 bases left in between. The CDR3 loop reads CASSRTDLNTEAFF. In nucleotides, the CDR3 is TGTGCCAGCAGTCGGACAGACTTGAACACTGAAGCTTTCTTT.

The chain employs TRBV28 and TRBJ2-7, with TRBD1 matching over 11 bases. CDR1 and CDR2 (germline): MDHEN, SYDVKM. The V segment lost 2 bases and the J segment 3 bases; nucleotides outside the gene matches: 6. The CDR3 runs 16 residues. DNA for the CDR3: TGTGCCAGCAGTTTACCCCCCGGGACAGGGGGCTACGAGCAGTACTTC. Protein product: CASSLPPGTGGYEQYF.

The chain links TRBV5-1 to TRBJ2-1; 9 positions agree with TRBD2. This CDR3 spans 17 amino acids. The ends lost 0 bases at V and 3 bases at J; junction bases unmatched: 7. Germline CDR1 SGHRS, CDR2 YFSETQ. This CDR3 reads CASSLGRREGVYNEQFF. The CDR3 DNA follows: TGCGCCAGCAGCTTGGGGCGGCGGGAGGGCGTCTACAATGAGCAGTTCTTC.

The chain recombines TRBV7-2 with TRBJ2-5; a possible D gene is TRBD2 (7 bases). Trimming removed 1 base at V and 5 bases at J, with 17 bases between. The CDR3 spans 16 residues. From germline, CDR1 is SGHTA and CDR2 FQGNSA. In DNA form, the CDR3 reads TGTGCCAGCAGCTTAGGTCATGGGGGGGCGGGGGAGACCCAGTACTTC. Amino acid sequence: CASSLGHGGAGETQYF.

In this sample, this clone turned up a few times. The chain recombines TRBV5-4 with TRBJ2-3; TRBD2 aligns across 8 bases. Germline CDR1 and CDR2: SGHNT and YYREEE (reference sequence). The CDR3 spans 15 residues. V lost 4 bases and J lost 3; bases outside the gene matches: 7. The CDR3 protein is CASSTGGAGTDTQYF. As DNA, the CDR3 is TGTGCCAGCAGCACCGGGGGGGCTGGGACAGATACGCAGTATTTT.

This clone showed up just a few times. CDR3 sequence (DNA): TGTGCCAGCAGCCAAGCCAGACTAGCGGGGCTGGAGACCCAGTACTTC. Translated: CASSQARLAGLETQYF. This rearrangement joins TRBV14 to TRBJ2-5; the match to TRBD2 covers 11 bases. The V gene's germline CDR1 is SGHDN and CDR2 FVKESK. The CDR3 consists of 16 residues. J gave up 5 bases and V 1 base, and 6 bases lay outside the gene matches.

The genes are TRBV7-9 and TRBJ2-3; 10 bases are shared with TRBD2. The V segment lost 4 bases and the J segment 0 bases; nucleotides outside the gene matches: 1. The CDR3 contains 15 residues. Germline V lookup: CDR1 SEHNR, CDR2 FQNEAQ (reference sequence). The CDR3 nucleotides are TGTGCCAGCAGCTCACTAGCGGGAAGCACAGATACGCAGTATTTT. Protein sequence: CASSSLAGSTDTQYF.

CDR3 coding DNA: TGTGCCAGCAGTCTGGGACTAGCGGCCTCCTACGAGCAGTACTTC. Translated: CASSLGLAASYEQYF. The J gene is TRBJ2-7, the V gene TRBV6-1, with 11 positions matching TRBD2. The CDR3 spans 15 residues. The V segment lost 5 bases and the J segment 0 bases; nucleotides outside the gene matches: 3. CDR1 is MNHNS, CDR2 SASEGT, per germline.

This sequence joins TRBV11-2 and TRBJ2-3; possible D gene TRBD2, 6 bases. V was shortened by 3 bases and J by 2 bases, with 18 bases between the two germline ends. Germline lookup yields CDR1 SGHAT and CDR2 FQNNGV. The length of the CDR3 is 17 residues. The CDR3 DNA reads as TGTGCCAGCAGCTTGAGAAGGAGGGCGGGGACCACAGATACGCAGTATTTT. Protein sequence: CASSLRRRAGTTDTQYF.

This clone appeared once. The gene calls are TRBV9 and TRBJ2-5; TRBD2 agrees at 8 bases. J was trimmed by 5 bases and V by 1 base; bases with no gene match: 7. The CDR3 covers 15 residues. The germline gives CDR1 SGDLS, CDR2 YYNGEE. The CDR3 coding sequence is TGTGCCAGCAGCGTATCCGGGGGGGCCCCGGAGACCCAGTACTTC. This translates into CASSVSGGAPETQYF.